These 21 T cell receptor beta chains share one sample of origin, sequenced in a study of graft-versus-host responses after intestinal transplantation. No antigens are known for them. Repertoires were generated with immunoSEQ multiplex PCR, while TCRdb's copy carries only in-frame clones and drops some. In the table there are 85,000 to 100,000 clones, just over 90% of which are singletons. Here the sequenced sample was unstimulated CD8+ T cells sorted from spleen or lymph node cells, taken before intestinal transplant. These receptor sequences come from a human donor who received an intestinal transplant.

The chain carries TRBV29-1 and TRBJ2-4; 9 positions match TRBD2. V lost 1 base and J lost 8; bases outside the gene matches: 18. Germline V gives CDR1 SQVTM, CDR2 ANQGSEA. The CDR3 sequence is 18 residues long. For the CDR3, the DNA is TGCAGCGTTGAAGTTGGGGCCCGTGGCGGGGGGGCCTGGGACATTCAGTACTTC. As protein: CSVEVGARGGGAWDIQYF.

The chain has TRBV5-8 and TRBJ2-2; 8 bases agree with TRBD2. The ends lost 10 bases at V and 4 bases at J; junction bases unmatched: 9. The germline V gene has CDR1 SGHTS and CDR2 YDEGEE. This CDR3 is 14 amino acids long. The CDR3 region is CAFRAGGLTGELFF. The CDR3 DNA follows: TGTGCCTTCAGGGCGGGGGGACTCACCGGGGAGCTGTTTTTT.

V usage is TRBV27 and J usage is TRBJ2-2, with TRBD1 identical over 7 bases. The germline gives CDR1 MNHEY, CDR2 SMNVEV (reference sequence). Trimming took 3 bases from V and 7 from J; bases not matched to a gene: 17. This CDR3 contains 18 residues. The CDR3 DNA reads as TGTGCCAGCAGTTTCCTGGACTCGGCAGGGGGACGTGGCGGGGAGCTGTTTTTT. This encodes CASSFLDSAGGRGGELFF.

The chain employs TRBV7-9 and TRBJ2-5, with TRBD1 identical over 7 bases. The germline CDR1 and CDR2 sequences are SEHNR and FQNEAQ (reference sequence). Unmatched junction bases numbered 3, after V lost 1 base and J lost 1 base. This CDR3 has 15 residues. The CDR3 DNA follows: TGTGCCAGCAGCTTAGGAGGGGGCGCCCAAGAGACCCAGTACTTC. Translation gives CASSLGGGAQETQYF. The full variable domain, with the rest looked up from reference TRBV7-9 and TRBJ2-5, is DTGVSQNPRHKITKRGQNVTFRCDPISEHNRLYWYRQTLGQGPEFLTYFQNEAQLEKSRLLSDRFSAERPKGSFSTLEIQRTEQGDSAMYLCASSLGGGAQETQYFGPGTRLLVL.

This chain joins TRBV27 and TRBJ2-1; 7 nucleotides agree with TRBD1. The CDR3 consists of 16 residues. Germline CDR1 reads MNHEY; CDR2 reads SMNVEV (reference sequence). The ends lost 0 bases at V and 6 bases at J; junction bases unmatched: 8. In nucleotides, the CDR3 is TGTGCCAGCAGTTTATCGAGGACAGGCCACTGCAATGAGCAGTTCTTC. This gives the protein CASSLSRTGHCNEQFF.

The DNA of the CDR3 is TGTGCCAGCTCACCGTCTGACGGACAGGGTTCTTACGAGCAGTACTTC. It codes for CASSPSDGQGSYEQYF. The V and J genes are TRBV18 and TRBJ2-7, with TRBD1 matching over 8 bases. This CDR3 is built from 16 residues. Germline CDR1 is KGHSH and CDR2 is LQKENI. Trimming took 3 bases from V and 4 from J; bases not matched to a gene: 11. Variable domain in full (rest from reference TRBV18 and TRBJ2-7): NAGVMQNPRHLVRRRGQEARLRCSPMKGHSHVYWYRQLPEEGLKFMVYLQKENIIDESGMPKERFSAEFPKEGPSILRIQQVVRGDSAAYFCASSPSDGQGSYEQYFGPGTRLTVT.

This chain links TRBV7-6 with TRBJ2-5; D perhaps matches TRBD2 (6 bases). Germline CDR1 reads SGHVS; CDR2 reads FNYEAQ. V was clipped by 3 bases and J by 3 bases, with 8 bases between them. The CDR3 runs 13 residues. The CDR3 DNA reads TGTGCCAGCAGCTTTATAGCGGAAGAGACCCAGTACTTC. Residues: CASSFIAEETQYF.

The gene calls are TRBV27 and TRBJ1-2, with 10 bases aligning to TRBD1. CDR1 MNHEY and CDR2 SMNVEV come from the germline V gene (reference sequence). After removal of 4 bases from V and 1 base from J, the junction contained 6 bases not matched to a gene. The CDR3 is made up of 16 amino acids. The DNA of the CDR3 is TGTGCCAGCAGTTCGGGACAGGGGCTGGGTAACTATGGCTACACCTTC. Residues: CASSSGQGLGNYGYTF.

The chain links TRBV5-4 to TRBJ2-7; tentative D call: TRBD2 (6 bases). From germline, CDR1 is SGHNT and CDR2 YYREEE (reference sequence). V was cut by 4 bases and J by 6 bases, with 14 bases left in between. CDR3 length: 13 residues. CDR3 DNA sequence: TGTGCCAGCAGCCTCGGGGCCGGGGGCGAGCAGTACTTC. Translating it yields CASSLGAGGEQYF. Full variable domain (outside the CDR3, taken from reference TRBV5-4 and TRBJ2-7): ETGVTQSPTHLIKTRGQQVTLRCSSQSGHNTVSWYQQALGQGPQFIFQYYREEENGRGNFPPRFSGLQFPNYSSELNVNALELDDSALYLCASSLGAGGEQYFGPGTRLTVT.

This chain uses TRBV9 with TRBJ1-1; 8 nucleotides align to TRBD1. V was pared by 3 bases and J by 4 bases, with 8 bases of the junction left unmatched. The germline gives CDR1 SGDLS, CDR2 YYNGEE. The CDR3 sequence is 15 residues long. The DNA for the CDR3 is TGTGCCAGCAGCGCAGGGGGCGAAGTTGCCACTGAAGCTTTCTTT. It encodes CASSAGGEVATEAFF.

This clone was recorded once. The rearrangement links TRBV10-3 to TRBJ1-1, with 10 bases aligning to TRBD1. The V gene's germline CDR1 is ENHRY and CDR2 SYGVKD. The V segment lost 4 bases and the J segment 6 bases; nucleotides outside the gene matches: 8. There are 15 residues in the CDR3. CDR3 amino acids: CAISGTGTGAPEAFF. CDR3 in DNA: TGTGCCATCAGTGGAACCGGGACAGGGGCACCTGAAGCTTTCTTT.

The V gene is TRBV5-4, the J gene TRBJ2-2; a weak D match, TRBD1 (5 bases). The CDR3 has 15 residues. Germline V CDR1 and CDR2: SGHNT, YYREEE (reference sequence). The V and J ends lost 0 bases and 7 bases respectively, with 13 bases between them. The CDR3 region has the DNA TGTGCCAGCAGCTTGGAGGGGCTAGGAGTCGGGGAGCTGTTTTTT. As protein: CASSLEGLGVGELFF. The variable domain in full, with the rest retrieved from reference TRBV5-4 and TRBJ2-2, is ETGVTQSPTHLIKTRGQQVTLRCSSQSGHNTVSWYQQALGQGPQFIFQYYREEENGRGNFPPRFSGLQFPNYSSELNVNALELDDSALYLCASSLEGLGVGELFFGEGSRLTVL.

The V gene is TRBV20-1, the J gene TRBJ2-7, with D perhaps TRBD1 (6 bases). V gave up 6 bases and J gave up 3 bases, with 9 bases separating them. CDR3 length: 11 residues. CDR1 is DFQATT and CDR2 is SNEGSKA in the germline V gene (reference sequence). The CDR3 reads CSALDSYEQYF. CDR3 nucleotides: TGCAGTGCATTGGACAGCTACGAGCAGTACTTC.

V is TRBV29-1 and J is TRBJ2-1, with 8 nucleotides matching TRBD1. This CDR3 region has 14 residues. Per the germline V gene, CDR1 is SQVTM and CDR2 is ANQGSEA. J lost 6 bases, V lost 3 bases, and 7 bases had no gene match. The CDR3: CSVDGQGAVNEQFF. CDR3 coding DNA: TGCAGCGTTGACGGGCAGGGGGCGGTCAATGAGCAGTTCTTC.

The V gene is TRBV11-1, the J gene TRBJ2-3, with D perhaps matching TRBD1 (6 bases). CDR3 length: 15 amino acids. Germline assignment: CDR1 SGHAT and CDR2 FQDESV (reference sequence). Trimming took off 3 bases at V and 1 base at J, with 11 bases between the two ends. The CDR3, as DNA: TGTGCCAGCAGCTTTTGGGACACTGGCACAGATACGCAGTATTTT. It yields the protein CASSFWDTGTDTQYF.

The chain recombines TRBV6-1 with TRBJ1-2, with D possibly being TRBD1 (5 bases). The CDR3 is made up of 12 amino acids. The V end lost 6 bases, the J end lost 4 bases, and 9 bases lay between the germline ends. Germline CDR1 is MNHNS and CDR2 is SASEGT. CDR3 protein: CASRTGFYGYTF. The CDR3 nucleotides are TGTGCCAGCAGAACAGGATTCTATGGCTACACCTTC.

This sequence joins TRBV4-2 and TRBJ2-5; the D gene is possibly TRBD1 (7 bases). Deletions cut 0 bases from V and 7 bases from J, with 15 bases between. CDR1 and CDR2 (germline): LGHNA, YNFKEQ. This CDR3 is built from 15 residues. The CDR3 is CASSQDPGQGGTQYF. The CDR3 DNA reads TGTGCCAGCAGCCAAGACCCGGGCCAGGGGGGGACCCAGTACTTC.

The chain employs TRBV11-2 and TRBJ1-4, with no clear D. CDR1 SGHAT and CDR2 FQNNGV come from the germline V gene. The CDR3 is made up of 13 amino acids. Deletions cut 1 base from V and 8 bases from J, with 8 bases between. The CDR3 sequence: CASSLVPSEKLFF. The CDR3 bases are TGTGCCAGCAGCTTAGTCCCCTCGGAAAAACTGTTTTTT.

The V call is TRBV13, the J call TRBJ1-2, with a weak D call TRBD1 (6 bases). This CDR3 region has 13 residues. V was shortened by 4 bases and J by 7 bases, with 13 bases between the two germline ends. Germline lookup yields CDR1 PRHDT and CDR2 FYEKMQ (reference sequence). The CDR3 region is CASSSPGGSGYTF. For the CDR3, the DNA is TGTGCCAGCAGCTCTCCGGGGGGCTCTGGCTACACCTTC.

The gene calls are TRBV10-1 and TRBJ2-1; a possible D gene is TRBD1 (5 bases). This CDR3 spans 12 amino acids. CDR1 is WNHNN and CDR2 is SYGVQD in the germline V gene (reference sequence). Trimming took off 4 bases at V and 9 bases at J, with 10 bases between the two ends. DNA of the CDR3: TGCGCCAGCAGTGCAGGGCCGGGTGAGCAGTTCTTC. It yields the protein CASSAGPGEQFF.

The V call is TRBV19, the J call TRBJ1-4; the match to TRBD1 covers 9 bases. Germline CDR1 is LNHDA and CDR2 is SQIVND (reference sequence). CDR3 length: 16 amino acids. V lost 4 bases, J lost 6 bases, and 9 bases stayed unmatched. The CDR3 DNA sequence: TGTGCCAGTAGTACGGGACAGGGAGAGCTCTATGAAAAACTGTTTTTT. This codes for CASSTGQGELYEKLFF.